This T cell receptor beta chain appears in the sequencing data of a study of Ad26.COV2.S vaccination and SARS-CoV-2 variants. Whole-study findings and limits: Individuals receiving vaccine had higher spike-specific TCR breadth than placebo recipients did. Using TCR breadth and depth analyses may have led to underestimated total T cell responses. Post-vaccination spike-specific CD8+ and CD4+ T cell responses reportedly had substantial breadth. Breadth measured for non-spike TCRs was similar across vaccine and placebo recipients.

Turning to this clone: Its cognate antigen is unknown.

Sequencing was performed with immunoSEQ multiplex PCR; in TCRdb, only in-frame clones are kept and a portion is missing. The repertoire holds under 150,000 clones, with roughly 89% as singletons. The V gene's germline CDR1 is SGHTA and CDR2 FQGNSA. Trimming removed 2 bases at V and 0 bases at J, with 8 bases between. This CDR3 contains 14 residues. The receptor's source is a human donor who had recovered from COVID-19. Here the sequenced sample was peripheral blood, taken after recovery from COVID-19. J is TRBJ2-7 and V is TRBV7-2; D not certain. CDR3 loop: CASSLRAYSYEQYF. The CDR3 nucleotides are TGTGCCAGCAGCTTAAGGGCATACTCCTACGAGCAGTACTTC.